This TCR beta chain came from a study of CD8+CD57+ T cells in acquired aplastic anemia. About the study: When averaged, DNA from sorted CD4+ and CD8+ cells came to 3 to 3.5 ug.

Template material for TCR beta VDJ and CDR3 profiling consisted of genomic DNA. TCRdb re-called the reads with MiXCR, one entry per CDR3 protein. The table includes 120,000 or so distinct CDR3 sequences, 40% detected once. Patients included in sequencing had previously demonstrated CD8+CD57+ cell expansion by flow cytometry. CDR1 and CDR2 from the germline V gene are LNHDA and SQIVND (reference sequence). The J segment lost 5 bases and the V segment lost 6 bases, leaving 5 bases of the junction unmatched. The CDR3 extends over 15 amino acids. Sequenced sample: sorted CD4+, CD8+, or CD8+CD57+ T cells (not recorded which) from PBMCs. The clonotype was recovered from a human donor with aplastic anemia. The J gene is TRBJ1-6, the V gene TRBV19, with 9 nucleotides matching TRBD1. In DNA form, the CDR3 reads TGTGCCAGTAGCCTACAGGGGGCAGATAATTCACCCCTCCACTTT. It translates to CASSLQGADNSPLHF. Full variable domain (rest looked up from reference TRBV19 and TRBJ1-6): DGGITQSPKYLFRKEGQNVTLSCEQNLNHDAMYWYRQDPGQGLRLIYYSQIVNDFQKGDIAEGYSVSREKKESFPLTVTSAQKNPTAFYLCASSLQGADNSPLHFGNGTRLTVT.